Shown below are 19 T cell receptor beta chains from a single sample sequenced in a study of T cell responses to AZD1222 COVID-19 vaccine. Clones were sequenced by immunoSEQ multiplex PCR, and TCRdb holds only the in-frame ones, with some missing. The table includes approximately 150,000 clones, approximately 90% detected once. Material: peripheral blood, obtained 28 days after the second AZD1222 dose. The receptor set was obtained from an adult who received the AZD1222 COVID-19 vaccine.

This clone has only one observation. The chain is built from TRBV21-1 and TRBJ2-2; TRBD1 is the table's D call and was not checked against the DNA. TRBV21-1 counts as a pseudogene. This CDR3 contains 18 residues. The DNA of the CDR3 is TGTGCCAGCAGCAAAGAGAGAAGGCCAGGGGATCCCACCGGGGAGCTGTTTTTT. This gives the protein CASSKERRPGDPTGELFF.

The J gene is TRBJ1-2, the V gene TRBV7-9, with 11 nucleotides matching TRBD1. The J segment lost 9 bases and the V segment lost 5 bases, leaving 5 bases of the junction unmatched. In germline, CDR1 is SEHNR, CDR2 FQNEAQ (reference sequence). This CDR3 region has 13 residues. The CDR3 protein is CASSLGQGASYTF. For the CDR3, the DNA is TGTGCCAGCAGCCTTGGACAGGGGGCGAGCTACACCTTC.

V is TRBV11-2 and J is TRBJ2-1; 9 bases are a match to TRBD1. The trim removed 4 bases at V and 3 bases at J, leaving 16 bases unmatched. The CDR3 has 19 residues. Looked up from germline, CDR1 is SGHAT and CDR2 is FQNNGV. Here the CDR3 reads CASSSFRDRAARGYNEQFF. CDR3 nucleotide sequence: TGTGCCAGCAGCTCATTCCGGGACAGGGCCGCGAGGGGCTACAATGAGCAGTTCTTC.

The V and J genes are TRBV6-5 and TRBJ2-7; D is possibly TRBD1 or TRBD2 (5 bases each). Germline-derived CDR1 and CDR2 are MNHEY and SVGAGI. Between the trimmed V and J ends, which lost 4 bases and 1 base, there was a span of 8 bases. This CDR3 spans 13 amino acids. In nucleotides, the CDR3 is TGTGCCAGCAGTTTGGGGGATTCCTACGAGCAGTACTTC. This translates into CASSLGDSYEQYF.

V usage is TRBV9 and J usage is TRBJ1-6; 7 nucleotides agree with TRBD1. In germline, CDR1 is SGDLS, CDR2 YYNGEE. Unmatched junction bases numbered 7, after V lost 4 bases and J lost 6 bases. The CDR3 covers 15 residues. The CDR3 is CASSQVGQPNSPLHF. The CDR3 region has the DNA TGTGCCAGCAGCCAAGTGGGACAGCCTAATTCACCCCTCCACTTT.

This clone has more than one count but fewer than ten. The chain uses TRBV7-9 and TRBJ1-2, with 9 bases identical to TRBD1. CDR1 is SEHNR, CDR2 FQNEAQ, per germline (reference sequence). The CDR3 covers 13 residues. Unmatched junction bases numbered 7, after V lost 10 bases and J lost 4 bases. The CDR3 DNA follows: TGTGCCACGACAGGGGGAACCTTCTATGGCTACACCTTC. This codes for CATTGGTFYGYTF.

V is TRBV30 and J is TRBJ2-7; weak D call: TRBD2 (6 bases). CDR1 is GTSNPN and CDR2 is SVGIG in the germline V gene (reference sequence). Deletions cut 2 bases from V and 6 bases from J, with 11 bases between. The CDR3 contains 12 residues. CDR3 DNA: TGTGCCTGGAGTAAAGGGACTGGCGAGCAGTACTTC. This encodes CAWSKGTGEQYF.

This clone turned up a few times. The gene calls are TRBV14 and TRBJ2-7; 9 nucleotides agree with TRBD1. The CDR3 runs to 13 residues. Losses at the gene ends were 6 bases for V and 5 bases for J; bases not matched to a gene: 5. Germline-derived CDR1 and CDR2 are SGHDN and FVKESK. Here the CDR3 DNA reads TGTGCCAGCAGAAGGACAGGGGACCACGAGCAGTACTTC. Its translation: CASRRTGDHEQYF.

The CDR3 DNA is TGTGCCAGCAGGCCTGGGGGGCAGGGACGATACGAGCAGTACTTC. Its translation: CASRPGGQGRYEQYF. V usage is TRBV6-5 and J usage is TRBJ2-7; the D gene could be TRBD1 or TRBD2 (6 bases each). Germline V gene lookup returns CDR1 MNHEY and CDR2 SVGAGI. Trimming took off 6 bases at V and 4 bases at J, with 19 bases between the two ends. There are 15 residues in the CDR3.

The J gene is TRBJ2-1, the V gene TRBV27, with 14 bases that match TRBD2. The junction had 12 bases not matched to a gene; V was cut back by 0 bases and J by 2 bases. CDR3 length: 21 amino acids. Per germline, CDR1 MNHEY and CDR2 SMNVEV (reference sequence). The CDR3 region has the DNA TGTGCCAGCAGTTTATCGAGGAGACTAGCGGGAGGGCCCTCCCCCTACAATGAGCAGTTCTTC. Its translation: CASSLSRRLAGGPSPYNEQFF.

The chain has TRBV11-2 and TRBJ1-2; TRBD1 agrees at 7 bases. V lost 3 bases to trimming and J lost 4 bases; unmatched junction nucleotides: 5. The CDR3 is made up of 14 amino acids. Germline V gene sequence: CDR1 SGHAT, CDR2 FQNNGV. CDR3 sequence (DNA): TGTGCCAGCAGCTTTGCAGGGGGTTCCTATGGCTACACCTTC. Its translation: CASSFAGGSYGYTF.

The J gene is TRBJ2-7, the V gene TRBV4-1; 9 bases are a match to TRBD1. Germline CDR1 MGHRA, CDR2 YSYEKL. This CDR3 has 16 amino acids. After removal of 0 bases from V and 6 bases from J, the junction contained 9 bases not matched to a gene. CDR3 DNA sequence: TGCGCCAGCAGCCAAGATCCCTGGACAGGGGTAGGCGAGCAGTACTTC. This translates into CASSQDPWTGVGEQYF.

V gene TRBV11-2 combines with J gene TRBJ1-5; D is unclear. Germline V lookup: CDR1 SGHAT, CDR2 FQNNGV. Trimming removed 1 base at V and 4 bases at J, with 8 bases between. The CDR3 spans 14 residues. CDR3 nucleotide sequence: TGTGCCAGCAGCTTAGGGCGGAGTAATCAGCCCCAGCATTTT. Translating it yields CASSLGRSNQPQHF.

V usage is TRBV7-8 and J usage is TRBJ1-4; 8 nucleotides line up with TRBD1. CDR1 and CDR2 from the germline V gene are SGHVS and FQNEAQ. J gave up 8 bases and V 5 bases, and 22 bases lay outside the gene matches. CDR3 size: 19 residues. The CDR3 sequence is CASSLKGAGGFSQLEKLFF. The DNA for the CDR3 is TGTGCCAGCAGCCTTAAGGGCGCAGGGGGCTTTTCCCAACTCGAAAAACTGTTTTTT.

This clone came up a few times. The chain carries TRBV5-1 and TRBJ2-7; D may be TRBD1 or TRBD2 (6 bases each). Deletions cut 1 base from V and 5 bases from J, with 16 bases between. The germline V gene has CDR1 SGHRS and CDR2 YFSETQ. The CDR3 runs 15 residues. The chain's CDR3 is CASSLLAQGGHEQYF. For the CDR3, the DNA is TGCGCCAGCAGCTTGTTGGCACAGGGAGGCCACGAGCAGTACTTC. The variable domain in full, with the rest retrieved from reference TRBV5-1 and TRBJ2-7, is KAGVTQTPRYLIKTRGQQVTLSCSPISGHRSVSWYQQTPGQGLQFLFEYFSETQRNKGNFPGRFSGRQFSNSRSEMNVSTLELGDSALYLCASSLLAQGGHEQYFGPGTRLTVT.

This clone has more than one count but fewer than ten. CDR3 sequence (DNA): TGCGCCAGCAGCTTGGACGGAAACTACGAGCAGTACTTC. Its translation: CASSLDGNYEQYF. The chain is built from TRBV5-1 and TRBJ2-7, with D unresolved. Germline lookup yields CDR1 SGHRS and CDR2 YFSETQ. V lost 0 bases and J 3 bases, leaving 7 bases between the germline ends. The CDR3 has 13 amino acids.

This clone was seen only once. The chain employs TRBV7-2 and TRBJ1-5, with TRBD1 as a possible D gene (6 bases). The CDR3 has 15 residues. Germline CDR1 SGHTA, CDR2 FQGNSA. The V and J ends lost 5 bases and 5 bases respectively, with 16 bases between them. CDR3 nucleotides: TGTGCCAGCAGCCTCAGGGGACTGAACCATCAGCCCCAGCATTTT. It yields the protein CASSLRGLNHQPQHF. Variable domain in full (rest from reference TRBV7-2 and TRBJ1-5): GAGVSQSPSNKVTEKGKDVELRCDPISGHTALYWYRQSLGQGLEFLIYFQGNSAPDKSGLPSDRFSAERTGGSVSTLTIQRTQQEDSAVYLCASSLRGLNHQPQHFGDGTRLSIL.

The chain carries TRBV7-9 and TRBJ1-4, with D tentatively TRBD1 (5 bases). Trimming stripped 0 bases from V and 4 bases from J, with 6 bases between. There are 14 residues in the CDR3. CDR1 is SEHNR and CDR2 is FQNEAQ in the germline V gene (reference sequence). CDR3 DNA sequence: TGTGCCAGCAGCTTAGCGGGGGGTAATGAAAAACTGTTTTTT. It specifies CASSLAGGNEKLFF.

CDR3 in amino acids: CASSYPNTGELFF. CDR3 sequence (DNA): TGTGCCAGCAGCTACCCCAACACCGGGGAGCTGTTTTTT. The chain has TRBV7-8 and TRBJ2-2; D ambiguous. V lost 4 bases and J lost 2, with 5 bases in between. Germline-derived CDR1 and CDR2 are SGHVS and FQNEAQ. CDR3 length equals 13 residues.